This TCR beta chain was obtained from a study of blood T cell repertoires in COVID-19. The CDR3 is made up of 19 amino acids. The germline V gene has CDR1 LNHDA and CDR2 SQIVND (reference sequence). The V and J ends lost 2 bases and 4 bases respectively, with 24 bases between them. Clones were sequenced by immunoSEQ multiplex PCR, and TCRdb holds only the in-frame ones, with some missing. The table records 300,000 to 450,000 clones, around nine tenths of them present only once. V usage is TRBV19 and J usage is TRBJ1-3, with D possibly being TRBD1 (5 bases). The sequence was collected from a human donor in a cohort sampled during active COVID-19. Sequencing was performed on peripheral blood. The CDR3 protein is CASSIILTAETATGNTIYF. CDR3 DNA sequence: TGTGCCAGTAGTATAATCCTTACTGCCGAGACAGCCACCGGAAACACCATATATTTT.